The present T cell receptor beta chain was sequenced within a study of blood T cell repertoires in COVID-19. Study in general: Donors in the United States, Italy and Spain gave samples during acute or convalescent COVID-19.

The age range of participants was about 18 to 100 years, with residence in about two dozen US areas. Two negative PCRs, clearance, or symptom resolution had been documented for recovered Cohort 3 donors. J gave up 10 bases and V 0 bases, and 11 bases lay outside the gene matches. The CDR3 sequence is 15 residues long. Germline CDR1 reads LGHNA; CDR2 reads YSLEER. Generated by immunoSEQ multiplex PCR, the TCRdb table keeps only in-frame clones and is missing some. The sample yields 200,000 to 250,000 clones, about 84% seen once. This chain connects TRBV4-3 to TRBJ1-1, with 7 bases aligning to TRBD1. This TCR was sampled from a man between 60 and 75 years old who had recovered from COVID-19. Sample: PBMCs or T cells enriched from blood (not recorded which). As DNA, the CDR3 is TGCGCCAGCAGCCAAGACTCAGGGGGTACGTCAGGAGCTTTCTTT. The encoded protein is CASSQDSGGTSGAFF.